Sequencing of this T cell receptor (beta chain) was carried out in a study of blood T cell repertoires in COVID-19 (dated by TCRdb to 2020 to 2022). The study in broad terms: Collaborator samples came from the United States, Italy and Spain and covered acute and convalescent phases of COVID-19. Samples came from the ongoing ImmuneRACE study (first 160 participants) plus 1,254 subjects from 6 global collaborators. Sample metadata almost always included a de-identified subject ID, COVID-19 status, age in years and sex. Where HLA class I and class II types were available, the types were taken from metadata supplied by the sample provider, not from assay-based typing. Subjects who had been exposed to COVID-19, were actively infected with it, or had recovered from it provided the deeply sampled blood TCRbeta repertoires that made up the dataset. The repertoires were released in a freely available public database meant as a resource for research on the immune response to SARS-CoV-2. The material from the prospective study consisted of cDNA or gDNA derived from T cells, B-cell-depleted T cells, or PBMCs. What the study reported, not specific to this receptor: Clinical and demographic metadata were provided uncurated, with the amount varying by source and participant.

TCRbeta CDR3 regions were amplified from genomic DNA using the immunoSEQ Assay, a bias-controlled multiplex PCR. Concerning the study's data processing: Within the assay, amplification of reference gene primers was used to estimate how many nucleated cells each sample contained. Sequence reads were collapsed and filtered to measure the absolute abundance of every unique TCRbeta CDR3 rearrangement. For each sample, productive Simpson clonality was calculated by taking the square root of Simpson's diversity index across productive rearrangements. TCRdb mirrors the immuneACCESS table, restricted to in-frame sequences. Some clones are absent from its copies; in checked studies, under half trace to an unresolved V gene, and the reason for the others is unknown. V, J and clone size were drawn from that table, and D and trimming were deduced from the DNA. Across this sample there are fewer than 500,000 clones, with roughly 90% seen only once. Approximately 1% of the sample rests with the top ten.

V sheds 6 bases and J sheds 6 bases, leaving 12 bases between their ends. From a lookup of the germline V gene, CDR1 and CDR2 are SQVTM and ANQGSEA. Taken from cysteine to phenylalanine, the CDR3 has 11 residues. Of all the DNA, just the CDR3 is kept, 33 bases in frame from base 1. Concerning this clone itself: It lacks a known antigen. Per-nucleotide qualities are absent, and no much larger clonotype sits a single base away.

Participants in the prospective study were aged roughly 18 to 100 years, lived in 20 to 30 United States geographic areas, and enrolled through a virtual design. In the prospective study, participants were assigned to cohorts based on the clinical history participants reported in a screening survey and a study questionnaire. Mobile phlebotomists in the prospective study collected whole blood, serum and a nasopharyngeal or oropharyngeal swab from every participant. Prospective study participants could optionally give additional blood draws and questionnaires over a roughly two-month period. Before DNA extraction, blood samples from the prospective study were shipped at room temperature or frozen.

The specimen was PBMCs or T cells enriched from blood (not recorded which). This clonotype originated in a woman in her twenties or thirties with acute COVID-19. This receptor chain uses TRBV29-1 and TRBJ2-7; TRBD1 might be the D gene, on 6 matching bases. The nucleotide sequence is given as TGCAGCGTAGTGGGGGCGGGCGAGCAGTACTTC. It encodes CSVVGAGEQYF.